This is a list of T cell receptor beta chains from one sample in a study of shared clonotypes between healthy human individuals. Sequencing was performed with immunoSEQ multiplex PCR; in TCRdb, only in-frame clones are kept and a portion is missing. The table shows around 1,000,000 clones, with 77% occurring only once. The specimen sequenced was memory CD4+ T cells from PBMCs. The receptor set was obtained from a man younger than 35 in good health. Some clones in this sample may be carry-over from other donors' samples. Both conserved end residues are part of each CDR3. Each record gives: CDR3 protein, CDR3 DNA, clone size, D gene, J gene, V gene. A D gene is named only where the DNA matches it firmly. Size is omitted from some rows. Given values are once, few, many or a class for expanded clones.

cdr3_aa: CASSDLTSGDPSTDTQYF
cdr3_nt: TGTGCCAGCAGCGACCTGACTAGCGGGGACCCTAGCACAGATACGCAGTATTTT
clone_size: -
d_call: TRBD2
j_call: TRBJ2-3
v_call: TRBV2

cdr3_aa: CASSYSLDRETQYF
cdr3_nt: TGTGCCAGCAGTTACTCGTTGGACAGAGAGACCCAGTACTTC
clone_size: -
d_call: -
j_call: TRBJ2-5
v_call: TRBV6-6

cdr3_aa: CASSLGEPRGVQPQHF
cdr3_nt: TGCGCCAGCAGCTTGGGGGAACCCAGGGGGGTTCAGCCCCAGCATTTT
clone_size: -
d_call: TRBD1
j_call: TRBJ1-5
v_call: TRBV5-1

cdr3_aa: CASSPTVGAGNTEAFF
cdr3_nt: TGTGCCAGCAGCCCCACGGTGGGAGCGGGGAACACTGAAGCTTTCTTT
clone_size: -
d_call: -
j_call: TRBJ1-1
v_call: TRBV9

cdr3_aa: CASSYDRVVTGELFF
cdr3_nt: TGTGCCAGCAGCTACGACAGGGTAGTTACCGGGGAGCTGTTTTTT
clone_size: -
d_call: TRBD1
j_call: TRBJ2-2
v_call: TRBV7-9

cdr3_aa: CASSFLQGQETQYF
cdr3_nt: TGTGCCAGCAGCTTCCTTCAGGGGCAAGAGACCCAGTACTTC
clone_size: once
d_call: -
j_call: TRBJ2-5
v_call: TRBV11-2

cdr3_aa: CASSEGPGDNYGYTF
cdr3_nt: TGTGCCAGCAGTGAAGGTCCAGGGGATAACTATGGCTACACCTTC
clone_size: -
d_call: -
j_call: TRBJ1-2
v_call: TRBV2

cdr3_aa: CASSAGTRQGSNEKLFF
cdr3_nt: TGTGCCAGCAGCGCCGGGACCCGGCAGGGGTCAAATGAAAAACTGTTTTTT
clone_size: -
d_call: -
j_call: TRBJ1-4
v_call: TRBV9

cdr3_aa: CASSLEQGATDTQYF
cdr3_nt: TGCGCCAGCAGCTTGGAACAGGGGGCCACAGATACGCAGTATTTT
clone_size: -
d_call: TRBD1
j_call: TRBJ2-3
v_call: TRBV5-1

cdr3_aa: CASSRDTQYF
cdr3_nt: TGTGCCAGCAGTAGGGATACGCAGTATTTT
clone_size: -
d_call: -
j_call: TRBJ2-3
v_call: TRBV28

cdr3_aa: CAWAGSSGANVLTF
cdr3_nt: TGTGCCTGGGCGGGGTCCTCTGGGGCCAACGTCCTGACTTTC
clone_size: -
d_call: -
j_call: TRBJ2-6
v_call: TRBV30

cdr3_aa: CASSLGLTGVSTDTQYF
cdr3_nt: TGTGCCAGCAGCTTGGGCCTAACAGGGGTGAGCACAGATACGCAGTATTTT
clone_size: -
d_call: TRBD1
j_call: TRBJ2-3
v_call: TRBV11-3

cdr3_aa: CASSLETGSTYNEQFF
cdr3_nt: TGCGCCAGCAGCTTGGAAACAGGGTCTACCTACAATGAGCAGTTCTTC
clone_size: -
d_call: -
j_call: TRBJ2-1
v_call: TRBV5-1

cdr3_aa: CASSQDLIFLNSPLHF
cdr3_nt: TGCGCCAGCAGCCAAGATCTCATTTTTCTTAATTCACCCCTCCACTTT
clone_size: -
d_call: -
j_call: TRBJ1-6
v_call: TRBV4-3

cdr3_aa: CASSQEGTRGNTQYF
cdr3_nt: TGCGCCAGCAGCCAAGAGGGGACTAGGGGGAATACGCAGTATTTT
clone_size: -
d_call: TRBD2
j_call: TRBJ2-3
v_call: TRBV4-3

cdr3_aa: CAVTQGDRETQYF
cdr3_nt: TGTGCCGTAACACAGGGTGATCGAGAGACCCAGTACTTC
clone_size: -
d_call: -
j_call: TRBJ2-5
v_call: TRBV7-9

cdr3_aa: CASSGDPGLAVGWRSYNEQFF
cdr3_nt: TGTGCCAGCAGCGGTGATCCGGGACTAGCGGTTGGTTGGCGGTCCTACAATGAGCAGTTCTTC
clone_size: once
d_call: TRBD2
j_call: TRBJ2-1
v_call: TRBV9

cdr3_aa: CASKLARGRPEKLFF
cdr3_nt: TGTGCCAGCAAATTGGCGAGAGGACGGCCTGAAAAACTGTTTTTT
clone_size: -
d_call: -
j_call: TRBJ1-4
v_call: TRBV6-6

cdr3_aa: CASSSGTSADTQYF
cdr3_nt: TGTGCCAGCAGCTCCGGGACTAGCGCAGATACGCAGTATTTT
clone_size: -
d_call: TRBD2
j_call: TRBJ2-3
v_call: TRBV5-4

cdr3_aa: CASTRGGKGETQYF
cdr3_nt: TGTGCCAGCACCCGAGGGGGGAAGGGGGAGACCCAGTACTTC
clone_size: -
d_call: -
j_call: TRBJ2-5
v_call: TRBV7-2

cdr3_aa: CASSYSTRPTDTQYF
cdr3_nt: TGTGCCAGCAGTTACTCGACGCGCCCCACAGATACGCAGTATTTT
clone_size: -
d_call: -
j_call: TRBJ2-3
v_call: TRBV6-5

cdr3_aa: CASSLDGTANTIYF
cdr3_nt: TGTGCCAGCAGCTTAGATGGGACAGCTAACACCATATATTTT
clone_size: -
d_call: TRBD1
j_call: TRBJ1-3
v_call: TRBV11-2

cdr3_aa: CASRDGGPTYGYTF
cdr3_nt: TGTGCCAGCCGGGACGGGGGCCCCACCTATGGCTACACCTTC
clone_size: -
d_call: -
j_call: TRBJ1-2
v_call: TRBV28

cdr3_aa: CATSRRPLDAIYYEQYF
cdr3_nt: TGTGCCACCAGCAGAAGACCCCTCGACGCCATATACTACGAGCAGTACTTC
clone_size: -
d_call: -
j_call: TRBJ2-7
v_call: TRBV15

cdr3_aa: CASSPPGRSNTEAFF
cdr3_nt: TGTGCCAGCAGTCCCCCGGGACGGAGTAACACTGAAGCTTTCTTT
clone_size: many
d_call: -
j_call: TRBJ1-1
v_call: TRBV6-6

cdr3_aa: CASSLDRVVQYF
cdr3_nt: TGTGCCAGCAGCTTAGACAGGGTGGTGCAGTACTTC
clone_size: once
d_call: -
j_call: TRBJ2-7
v_call: TRBV11-2

cdr3_aa: CASSDRRAEETQYF
cdr3_nt: TGTGCCAGCAGCGACCGTCGCGCGGAAGAGACCCAGTACTTC
clone_size: once
d_call: -
j_call: TRBJ2-5
v_call: TRBV7-2

cdr3_aa: CASSVFGVENTGELFF
cdr3_nt: TGTGCCAGCAGCGTATTCGGGGTAGAGAACACCGGGGAGCTGTTTTTT
clone_size: -
d_call: -
j_call: TRBJ2-2
v_call: TRBV9

cdr3_aa: CASSARTFNEQFF
cdr3_nt: TGTGCCAGCAGTGCCAGGACTTTCAATGAGCAGTTCTTC
clone_size: once
d_call: -
j_call: TRBJ2-1
v_call: TRBV28

cdr3_aa: CASSSGQGGEKLFF
cdr3_nt: TGTGCCAGCAGCTCGGGACAGGGTGGGGAAAAACTGTTTTTT
clone_size: -
d_call: TRBD1
j_call: TRBJ1-4
v_call: TRBV6-1

cdr3_aa: CASGAGQGAQGYTF
cdr3_nt: TGTGCCAGCGGAGCGGGACAGGGGGCGCAGGGCTACACCTTC
clone_size: -
d_call: TRBD1
j_call: TRBJ1-2
v_call: TRBV6-6

cdr3_aa: CASSRLAGPTSYEQYF
cdr3_nt: TGTGCCAGCAGTAGGCTAGCGGGACCCACGTCCTACGAGCAGTACTTC
clone_size: -
d_call: TRBD2
j_call: TRBJ2-7
v_call: TRBV28

cdr3_aa: CASSYQNSHEQYF
cdr3_nt: TGTGCCAGCAGTTATCAGAACTCCCACGAGCAGTACTTC
clone_size: once
d_call: -
j_call: TRBJ2-7
v_call: TRBV6-5